This T cell receptor (beta chain) stems from a study of T cells in Graves' hyperthyroidism and ophthalmopathy. Across the whole study: Peripheral blood samples were taken at initial diagnosis, prior to any treatment.

The CDR3 sequence is 13 residues long. The germline V gene encodes CDR1 MGHRA and CDR2 YSYEKL. V lost 4 bases and J 8 bases, leaving 14 bases between the germline ends. This clonotype has ten or more counts. Hyperthyroidism, newly diagnosed and lasting under 2 months, affected patients aged 18 to 65. Uncontrolled infection, other autoimmune disease, pregnancy or lactation disqualified patients from enrolment. A roughly 10 ml volume of fresh peripheral blood provided the PBMCs. What was amplified from RNA transcripts were TCR beta CDR3 regions. The HTBI primer set drove a first-round RT-PCR of the TCR CDR3. TCRdb fed the multiplex PCR reads into MiXCR, producing one record per CDR3 protein. The sample records under 300,000 distinct CDR3 sequences, roughly 15% being singletons.

This receptor was taken from a woman aged 45-60 years with Graves' hyperthyroidism that later progressed to Graves' ophthalmopathy. The source material was blood. V is TRBV4-1 and J is TRBJ1-2, with D tentatively TRBD1 (5 bases). The CDR3, as DNA: TGCGCCAGCAGCCCGCAGGGTCTAGGAGGCTACACCTTC. Protein: CASSPQGLGGYTF.